A selection of T cell receptor beta chains follows, all from one sample in a study of breast tumors, draining lymph nodes, adjacent tissues. MiXCR, run by TCRdb on the multiplex PCR reads, gives a single entry per CDR3 protein. The data show fewer than 150,000 distinct CDR3 sequences, 21% seen once. The sequenced sample was axillary lymph node tissue. These receptors came from a female donor with breast cancer. Some clones in this sample may be carry-over from other donors' samples. The CDR3 runs from the conserved cysteine through the conserved F or W. D genes are given only for firm matches. Size is stated for part of the rows, as once, few or many counts, or as a class when the clone is expanded.

D,J,size,length,V,CDR3,DNA
TRBD1,TRBJ1-1,NA,14,TRBV5-1,CASSQGDGGTEAFF,TGCGCCAGCAGCCAGGGGGATGGCGGGACTGAAGCTTTCTTT
TRBD1,TRBJ2-7,NA,15,TRBV27,CASSLRFGTGFEQYF,TGTGCCAGCAGTTTAAGGTTCGGGACAGGGTTCGAGCAGTACTTC
NA,TRBJ2-7,many,13,TRBV20-1,CSASAGNPYEQYF,TGCAGTGCTAGCGCCGGGAACCCCTACGAGCAGTACTTC
NA,TRBJ2-5,many,14,TRBV19,CASGTGTSLETQYF,TGTGCCAGTGGGACCGGGACTTCATTAGAGACCCAGTACTTC
TRBD1,TRBJ1-2,NA,15,TRBV9,CASSVGATGYYGYTF,TGTGCCAGCAGCGTGGGAGCGACAGGGTACTATGGCTACACCTTC
TRBD1,TRBJ1-5,once,17,TRBV20-1,CSATTRNGTGENQPQHF,TGCAGTGCCACGACTAGGAACGGGACAGGGGAAAATCAGCCCCAGCATTTT
NA,TRBJ2-7,many,15,TRBV5-1,CASTIGQPSSYEQYF,TGCGCCAGCACCATCGGACAGCCGAGCTCCTACGAGCAGTACTTC
NA,TRBJ2-7,many,14,TRBV5-1,CASSFADRPYEQYF,TGCGCCAGCAGCTTCGCGGACCGGCCCTACGAGCAGTACTTC
NA,TRBJ2-1,few,17,TRBV28,CASRPYGRKSSYNEQFF,TGTGCCAGCAGACCATATGGTCGTAAGAGCTCCTACAATGAGCAGTTCTTC
NA,TRBJ1-5,many,14,TRBV29-1,CSVRGGNSNQPQHF,TGCAGCGTCCGCGGGGGTAATAGCAATCAGCCCCAGCATTTT
NA,TRBJ2-3,many,15,TRBV19,CASMRLAGSTDTQYF,TGTGCCAGTATGCGGCTAGCAGGTAGCACAGATACGCAGTATTTT
NA,TRBJ2-7,many,12,TRBV20-1,CSALVGDYEQYF,TGCAGTGCCTTAGTGGGGGACTACGAGCAGTACTTC
TRBD2,TRBJ2-1,few,20,TRBV4-2,CASSQAPGTSGSHGDNEQFF,TGTGCCAGCAGCCAAGCACCCGGGACTAGCGGGAGCCATGGGGACAATGAGCAGTTCTTC
NA,TRBJ2-2,many,16,TRBV19,CASSIYREVVLGELFF,TGTGCCAGTAGTATCTACAGGGAGGTTGTCCTCGGGGAGCTGTTTTTT
NA,TRBJ1-3,many,14,TRBV20-1,CSASRSDYGNTIYF,TGCAGTGCTAGTCGTTCGGATTATGGAAACACCATATATTTT
TRBD2,TRBJ2-7,many,16,TRBV5-1,CASSRGLAGEGNEQYF,TGCGCCAGCAGCCGGGGACTAGCGGGAGAGGGGAACGAGCAGTACTTC
NA,TRBJ2-1,many,13,TRBV11-3,CASSLEQNNEQFF,TGTGCCAGCAGCTTAGAGCAGAACAATGAGCAGTTCTTC
TRBD1,TRBJ1-2,many,13,TRBV10-3,CAISSLTGSGYTF,TGTGCCATCAGCTCCCTGACAGGGTCGGGCTACACCTTC
TRBD1,TRBJ2-7,NA,15,TRBV28,CASSFHGTGGYEQYF,TGTGCCAGCAGTTTCCACGGGACAGGGGGCTACGAGCAGTACTTC
NA,TRBJ1-4,many,12,TRBV29-1,CSVGGFDEKLFF,TGCAGCGTGGGAGGGTTTGATGAAAAACTGTTTTTT
NA,TRBJ2-2,many,15,TRBV9,CASSVEGLNTGELFF,TGTGCCAGCAGCGTTGAGGGACTGAACACCGGGGAGCTGTTTTTT
TRBD1,TRBJ1-2,many,14,TRBV12-3/TRBV12-4,CASSQGQGAYGYTF,TGTGCCAGCAGCCAAGGACAGGGGGCGTATGGCTACACCTTC
NA,TRBJ2-3,many,17,TRBV7-2,CASSPPFGGPGTDTQYF,TGTGCCAGCAGCCCCCCTTTCGGGGGGCCTGGCACAGATACGCAGTATTTT
TRBD2,TRBJ2-1,NA,16,TRBV24-1,CATSDLEGGNYNEQSF,TGTGCCACCAGTGATTTAGAGGGAGGGAACTACAATGAGCAGTCCTTC
NA,TRBJ2-7,many,13,TRBV10-3,CAISEGPRYEQYF,TGTGCCATCAGTGAGGGCCCCCGCTACGAGCAGTACTTC
NA,TRBJ1-1,few,13,TRBV2,CASMGSQNTEAFF,TGTGCCAGCATGGGCTCCCAGAACACTGAAGCTTTCTTT
TRBD1,TRBJ2-5,many,14,TRBV7-8,CASSHRGRTETQYF,TGTGCCAGCAGCCACAGGGGGCGCACGGAGACCCAGTACTTC
NA,TRBJ1-5,NA,16,TRBV28,CASSFQTEYSNQPQHF,TGTGCCAGCAGCTTCCAGACCGAATATAGCAATCAGCCCCAGCATTTT
TRBD2,TRBJ2-3,many,16,TRBV27,CASSLYETSGTDTQYF,TGTGCCAGCAGTTTATATGAGACTAGCGGCACAGATACGCAGTATTTT
TRBD2,TRBJ2-3,many,16,TRBV6-1,CASSPRVSGTTGTQYF,TGTGCCAGCAGTCCAAGGGTTAGCGGGACCACAGGTACGCAGTATTTT
NA,TRBJ2-2,few,14,TRBV7-2,CASKPGRRTGELFF,TGTGCCAGCAAGCCTGGTAGAAGGACCGGGGAGCTGTTTTTT
NA,TRBJ2-7,many,12,TRBV28,CASSSQGWEQYF,TGTGCCAGCAGTTCTCAGGGGTGGGAGCAGTACTTC
NA,TRBJ1-2,many,13,TRBV6-6,CASKRGGLEGYTF,TGTGCCAGCAAGAGAGGGGGGCTAGAAGGCTACACCTTC
NA,TRBJ1-4,many,12,TRBV30,CAWSSGREKLFF,TGTGCCTGGAGTTCAGGACGTGAAAAACTGTTTTTT
TRBD1,TRBJ1-5,many,15,TRBV12-3/TRBV12-4,CASSINRGSNQPQHF,TGTGCCAGCAGTATAAACAGGGGCAGCAATCAGCCCCAGCATTTT
TRBD2,TRBJ2-5,many,11,TRBV20-1,CSAMGGGTQYF,TGCAGTGCTATGGGGGGGGGGACCCAGTACTTC
TRBD2,TRBJ2-3,NA,15,TRBV20-1,CSARLAGGVSDTQYF,TGCAGTGCTAGGCTAGCGGGAGGGGTATCAGATACGCAGTATTTT
NA,TRBJ2-3,many,16,TRBV29-1,CSVPTPGLRRTDTQYF,TGCAGCGTCCCCACGCCCGGACTCCGGCGGACAGATACGCAGTATTTT
TRBD2,TRBJ2-7,many,15,TRBV5-4,CASSLGLAVFNEQYF,TGTGCCAGCAGCTTGGGACTAGCGGTCTTTAACGAGCAGTACTTC
NA,TRBJ1-3,many,16,TRBV4-1,CASSQGDSNSGNTIYF,TGCGCCAGCAGCCAAGGCGACAGCAACTCTGGAAACACCATATATTTT
TRBD1,TRBJ2-2,few,17,TRBV3-1,CASSQARTGANTGELFF,TGTGCCAGCAGCCAAGCCCGGACAGGGGCGAACACCGGGGAGCTGTTTTTT
TRBD1,TRBJ2-7,many,14,TRBV4-1,CASSPDRVLYEQYF,TGCGCCAGCAGCCCCGACAGGGTTCTCTACGAGCAGTACTTC
NA,TRBJ2-1,many,13,TRBV20-1,CSARGGLVGEQFF,TGCAGTGCTAGGGGGGGACTGGTGGGGGAGCAGTTCTTC
TRBD2,TRBJ2-3,NA,18,TRBV12-3/TRBV12-4,CASSRGLAGVAGTDTQYF,TGTGCCAGCAGTCGGGGACTAGCGGGAGTTGCGGGCACAGATACGCAGTATTTT
TRBD1,TRBJ2-1,many,14,TRBV6-1,CASRERGPSNEQFF,TGTGCCAGCAGGGAGAGGGGGCCATCCAATGAGCAGTTCTTC
TRBD2,TRBJ2-1,many,17,TRBV11-2,CASSWTPAREGYNEQFF,TGTGCCAGCAGCTGGACCCCGGCGCGGGAGGGTTACAATGAGCAGTTCTTC
TRBD2,TRBJ2-3,few,15,TRBV4-2,CASSHLAGSTDTQYF,TGTGCCAGCAGCCATCTAGCGGGAAGCACAGATACGCAGTATTTT
TRBD1,TRBJ1-5,many,12,TRBV28,CASSDRGRPQHF,TGTGCCAGCAGTGACAGGGGTAGGCCCCAGCATTTT
NA,TRBJ2-3,many,17,TRBV7-2,CASSSLGEGAEADTQYF,TGTGCCAGCAGCTCCCTGGGGGAGGGGGCAGAGGCAGATACGCAGTATTTT
NA,TRBJ1-5,many,17,TRBV19,CASSAQVGRGNNQPQHF,TGTGCCAGTAGTGCCCAGGTCGGTCGAGGTAACAATCAGCCCCAGCATTTT
NA,TRBJ2-5,NA,13,TRBV28,CASSFPGEETQYF,TGTGCCAGCAGTTTCCCAGGGGAGGAGACCCAGTACTTC
NA,TRBJ2-5,many,16,TRBV11-2,CASSLDQRGAWETQYF,TGTGCCAGCAGCTTAGATCAGAGGGGGGCCTGGGAGACCCAGTACTTC
NA,TRBJ2-2,NA,15,TRBV28,CASRLRRTNTGELFF,TGTGCCAGCAGGCTTAGACGGACGAACACCGGGGAGCTGTTTTTT